This record looks at one T cell receptor (beta chain) sequence and its context. Its cognate antigen is unknown. The sample belongs to a study of post-analysis software for immune sequencing data. Trimming shortened V by 1 base and J by 4 bases, and 5 bases separated the two germline ends. The CDR3 covers 13 residues. The V gene's germline CDR1 is WNHNN and CDR2 SYGVQD (reference sequence). Study-level findings and limits: TRBV5-6, TRBV5-1 and TRBV20-1 belonged to a set of about 5 TRBV segments that were more frequent in patients than controls. Significantly lower normalized Chao1 diversity was seen in multiple sclerosis patients than in controls. Analysis by F measure revealed that same-batch samples clustered strongly together.

Prepared libraries of TCR beta cDNA carried unique molecular identifiers. Via MiXCR, TCRdb re-called the PCR reads, giving one row per CDR3 protein. The top ten hold more than 3% of the sample, which has about 210,000 distinct CDR3 sequences, around 29% seen once. The TCR sequence derives from a girl aged 2 to 17 with multiple sclerosis. The chain joins TRBV10-1 to TRBJ2-1, with unresolved D. Sequenced input: blood. This CDR3 reads CASSELVYNEQFF. The DNA of the CDR3 is TGCGCCAGCAGTGAGTTAGTTTACAATGAGCAGTTCTTC.